The T cell receptor beta chain under discussion was sequenced for a study of cytomegalovirus exposure and HLA in healthy donors. This clone was observed a few times. Primers: 60 Vbeta forward and 13 Jbeta reverse. The method was immunoSEQ multiplex PCR; TCRdb's version includes in-frame clones alone and lacks a portion of them. In the table there are about 170,000 clones, 60% to 80% of which are singletons. The length of the CDR3 is 15 residues. The V gene's germline CDR1 is SGHRS and CDR2 YFSETQ. V was clipped by 6 bases and J by 2 bases; unmatched bases: 7. The source is a female donor in good health and CMV-seronegative. The V and J genes are TRBV5-1 and TRBJ2-1; TRBD2 aligns across 8 bases. Source material: PBMCs. CDR3 nucleotides: TGCGCCAGCAAATTGGCGACTAGCGCCTACAATGAGCAGTTCTTC. It encodes CASKLATSAYNEQFF.